The 8 T cell receptor beta chains below come from one sample, sequenced in a study of blood T cells in healthy people across ages. Through a sample-barcoded 5' primer and a J-beta primer mix, a second PCR was run for roughly 6 to 12 cycles. TCRdb analysed the 5' RACE reads with MiXCR anew, one entry per CDR3 protein. The data contain 550,000 to 750,000 distinct CDR3 sequences, under 25% of them seen just once; the ten biggest clones take up more than 3%. Material: blood. Every receptor here comes from an older man in good health.

The V and J genes are TRBV2 and TRBJ2-3, with TRBD1 matching 10 bases. After removal of 4 bases from V and 4 bases from J, the junction contained 8 bases not matched to a gene. The CDR3 has 16 residues. CDR1 and CDR2 from the germline V gene are SNHLY and FYNNEI. The CDR3: CASSGRQGAVSDTQYF. The CDR3 DNA reads as TGTGCCAGCAGTGGACGACAGGGGGCAGTCTCAGATACGCAGTATTTT. The entire variable domain, with the rest obtained from reference TRBV2 and TRBJ2-3, is as follows: EPEVTQTPSHQVTQMGQEVILRCVPISNHLYFYWYRQILGQKVEFLVSFYNNEISEKSEIFDDQFSVERPDGSNFTLKIRSTKLEDSAMYFCASSGRQGAVSDTQYFGPGTRLTVL.

This clonotype came up many times. CDR3 sequence reads: CASRGDRLLATNEKLFF. As DNA, the CDR3 is TGTGCCAGCAGGGGGGACAGGCTACTTGCAACTAATGAAAAACTGTTTTTT. The chain recombines TRBV7-8 with TRBJ1-4; the match to TRBD1 covers 8 bases. CDR3 size: 17 residues. CDR1 and CDR2 from the germline V gene are SGHVS and FQNEAQ. J lost 0 bases, V lost 6 bases, and 9 bases had no gene match.

The rearrangement uses TRBV3-1 and TRBJ2-2; tentatively, D is TRBD1 (5 bases). The CDR3 spans 14 residues. V gave up 6 bases and J gave up 5 bases, with 13 bases separating them. CDR1 is LGHDT and CDR2 is YNNKEL in the germline V gene (reference sequence). This CDR3 is CASSRQGRTGELFF. The CDR3 bases are TGTGCCAGCAGTCGGCAGGGAAGGACCGGGGAGCTGTTTTTT.

This clonotype was observed a single time. The chain's CDR3 is CASSQVRGGEQFF. CDR3 DNA: TGTGCCAGCAGCCAAGTCAGGGGGGGGGAGCAGTTCTTC. The V gene is TRBV3-1, the J gene TRBJ2-1; D tentatively fits TRBD1 or TRBD2 (7 bases each). The CDR3 is made up of 13 amino acids. Trimming shortened V by 1 base and J by 10 bases, and 11 bases separated the two germline ends. Germline CDR1 LGHDT, CDR2 YNNKEL (reference sequence).

The V and J genes are TRBV5-6 and TRBJ2-4; D not certain. Germline V CDR1 and CDR2: SGHDT, YYEEEE. This CDR3 is built from 17 residues. Trimming removed 0 bases from V and 3 bases from J, with 16 bases in between. The CDR3, as DNA: TGTGCCAGCAGCTTGGCGTTCCTCCCTTTCGGCAAAAACATTCAGTACTTC. It specifies CASSLAFLPFGKNIQYF.

The sample holds a few counts of this clonotype. CDR3 protein: CASKGLQETQYF. CDR3 coding DNA: TGTGCCAGCAAGGGACTACAAGAGACCCAGTACTTC. V usage is TRBV11-2 and J usage is TRBJ2-5, with 7 bases matching TRBD2. The CDR3 is made up of 12 amino acids. After removal of 7 bases from V and 2 bases from J, the junction contained 1 base not matched to a gene. The germline V gene encodes CDR1 SGHAT and CDR2 FQNNGV.

The genes are TRBV4-1 and TRBJ2-7, with no clear D. V lost 9 bases, J lost 5 bases, and 14 bases lay in between. The CDR3 is 12 amino acids. Germline loops: CDR1 MGHRA, CDR2 YSYEKL. This CDR3 reads CARTTLTDEQYF. In nucleotides, the CDR3 is TGCGCCAGGACCACCCTAACCGACGAGCAGTACTTC.

This clonotype was counted ten times or more. The genes are TRBV7-6 and TRBJ2-7; a possible D gene is TRBD2 (5 bases). Trimming cost V 1 base and J 0 bases, with 10 bases left between them. The V gene's germline CDR1 is SGHVS and CDR2 FNYEAQ. CDR3 length: 15 residues. The CDR3 reads CASSLGAESSYEQYF. CDR3 in DNA: TGTGCCAGCAGCTTAGGAGCGGAAAGCTCCTACGAGCAGTACTTC.